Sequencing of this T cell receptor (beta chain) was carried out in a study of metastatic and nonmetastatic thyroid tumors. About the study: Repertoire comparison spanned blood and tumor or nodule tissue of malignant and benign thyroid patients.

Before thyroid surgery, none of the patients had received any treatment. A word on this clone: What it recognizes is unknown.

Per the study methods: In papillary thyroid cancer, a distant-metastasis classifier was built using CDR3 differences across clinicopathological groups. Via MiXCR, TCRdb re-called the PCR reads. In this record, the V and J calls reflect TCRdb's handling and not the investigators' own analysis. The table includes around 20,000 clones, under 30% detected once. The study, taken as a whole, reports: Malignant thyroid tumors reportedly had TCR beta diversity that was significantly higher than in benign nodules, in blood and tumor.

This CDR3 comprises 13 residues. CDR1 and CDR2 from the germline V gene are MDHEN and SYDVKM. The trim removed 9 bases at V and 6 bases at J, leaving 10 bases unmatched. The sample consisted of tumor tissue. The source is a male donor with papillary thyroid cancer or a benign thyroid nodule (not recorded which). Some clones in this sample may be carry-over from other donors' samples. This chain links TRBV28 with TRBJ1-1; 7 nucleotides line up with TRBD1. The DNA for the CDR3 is TGTGCCAGTGTACGCCGGGACAGCCCTGAAGCTTTCTTT. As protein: CASVRRDSPEAFF.